A selection of T cell receptor beta chains follows, all from one sample in a study of blood T cell repertoires in COVID-19. This table comes from immunoSEQ multiplex PCR, and its TCRdb copy is limited to in-frame clones, with some not included. This sample has roughly 400,000 clones, with over 75% found just once. The sequenced material came from PBMCs or T cells enriched from blood (not recorded which). The receptors originated from a woman in her 40s with acute COVID-19. Each CDR3 is given with its conserved first and last residue. The order of the fields is D gene, J gene, V gene, clone size, CDR3 protein, CDR3 DNA. A D gene is named only where the DNA matches it firmly. For some rows the clone size is stated as once, few or many, or as a class when expanded; others skip it.

D gene: .; J gene: TRBJ2-7; V gene: TRBV6-5; clone size: .; CDR3 protein: CASIGVNEQYF; CDR3 DNA: TGTGCCAGCATAGGGGTAAACGAGCAGTACTTC
D gene: .; J gene: TRBJ1-2; V gene: TRBV19; clone size: .; CDR3 protein: CASSPTDPNYGYTF; CDR3 DNA: TGTGCCAGTAGCCCGACAGACCCTAACTATGGCTACACCTTC
D gene: .; J gene: TRBJ2-1; V gene: TRBV30; clone size: .; CDR3 protein: CAWSGRGNSYNEQFF; CDR3 DNA: TGTGCCTGGTCGGGGCGGGGAAACTCCTACAATGAGCAGTTCTTC
D gene: .; J gene: TRBJ1-1; V gene: TRBV3-1/TRBV3-2; clone size: .; CDR3 protein: CASSQERADTEAFF; CDR3 DNA: TGTGCCAGCAGCCAAGAGAGGGCGGACACTGAAGCTTTCTTT
D gene: TRBD2; J gene: TRBJ2-6; V gene: TRBV9; clone size: .; CDR3 protein: CASSSGGLGANVLTF; CDR3 DNA: TGTGCCAGCAGCAGCGGGGGGCTCGGGGCCAACGTCCTGACTTTC
D gene: .; J gene: TRBJ2-5; V gene: TRBV7-7; clone size: .; CDR3 protein: CASSLMRGGQETQYF; CDR3 DNA: TGTGCCAGCAGCTTAATGCGGGGTGGTCAAGAGACCCAGTACTTC
D gene: TRBD1; J gene: TRBJ1-3; V gene: TRBV29-1; clone size: .; CDR3 protein: CSVSTGTGNTIYF; CDR3 DNA: TGCAGCGTTTCGACAGGGACTGGAAACACCATATATTTT
D gene: .; J gene: TRBJ2-2; V gene: TRBV6-5; clone size: .; CDR3 protein: CASRWTVTGELFF; CDR3 DNA: TGTGCCAGCCGTTGGACAGTAACCGGGGAGCTGTTTTTT
D gene: .; J gene: TRBJ1-1; V gene: TRBV30; clone size: .; CDR3 protein: CAWSVFQEAEAFF; CDR3 DNA: TGTGCCTGGAGTGTATTTCAAGAGGCTGAAGCTTTCTTT
D gene: .; J gene: TRBJ1-1; V gene: TRBV2; clone size: .; CDR3 protein: CASSAQRTVNTEAFF; CDR3 DNA: TGTGCCAGCAGTGCTCAACGTACGGTGAACACTGAAGCTTTCTTT
D gene: TRBD1; J gene: TRBJ2-5; V gene: TRBV5-4; clone size: .; CDR3 protein: CASSLADREETQYF; CDR3 DNA: TGTGCCAGCAGCTTGGCCGACAGGGAAGAGACCCAGTACTTC
D gene: TRBD2; J gene: TRBJ2-3; V gene: TRBV6-4; clone size: few; CDR3 protein: CASSDSTSGGDTQYF; CDR3 DNA: TGTGCCAGCAGTGACTCGACTAGCGGGGGGGATACGCAGTATTTT
D gene: .; J gene: TRBJ1-4; V gene: TRBV4-1; clone size: .; CDR3 protein: CASSQDPGRANEKLFF; CDR3 DNA: TGCGCCAGCAGCCAAGATCCCGGCAGGGCGAATGAAAAACTGTTTTTT
D gene: TRBD1; J gene: TRBJ1-2; V gene: TRBV19; clone size: .; CDR3 protein: CASSIWDRAVSYTF; CDR3 DNA: TGTGCCAGTAGTATATGGGACAGGGCCGTCAGCTACACCTTC
D gene: .; J gene: TRBJ1-2; V gene: TRBV19; clone size: .; CDR3 protein: CASKVDSAYGYTF; CDR3 DNA: TGTGCCAGTAAAGTGGACAGCGCCTATGGCTACACCTTC
D gene: .; J gene: TRBJ1-3; V gene: TRBV6-5; clone size: .; CDR3 protein: CASRGRDVSGNTIYF; CDR3 DNA: TGTGCCAGCAGGGGCCGGGATGTCTCTGGAAACACCATATATTTT
D gene: .; J gene: TRBJ1-1; V gene: TRBV30; clone size: .; CDR3 protein: CAWSVLIGANTEAFF; CDR3 DNA: TGTGCCTGGAGTGTACTAATTGGGGCGAACACTGAAGCTTTCTTT
D gene: .; J gene: TRBJ1-1; V gene: TRBV24-1; clone size: once; CDR3 protein: CATSDLLRGRGPEAFF; CDR3 DNA: TGTGCCACCAGTGATTTGCTCAGGGGCAGAGGGCCTGAAGCTTTCTTT
D gene: TRBD1; J gene: TRBJ1-1; V gene: TRBV30; clone size: .; CDR3 protein: CAWSQRTGVNTEAFF; CDR3 DNA: TGTGCCTGGAGCCAAAGGACAGGGGTGAACACTGAAGCTTTCTTT
D gene: TRBD1; J gene: TRBJ2-7; V gene: TRBV7-2; clone size: .; CDR3 protein: CASSFNQGQVYEQYF; CDR3 DNA: TGTGCCAGCAGCTTCAACCAGGGACAGGTCTACGAGCAGTACTTC
D gene: .; J gene: TRBJ1-2; V gene: TRBV7-9; clone size: .; CDR3 protein: CASSLEWGGNYGYTF; CDR3 DNA: TGTGCCAGCAGCTTAGAGTGGGGAGGTAACTATGGCTACACCTTC
D gene: .; J gene: TRBJ2-1; V gene: TRBV5-8; clone size: .; CDR3 protein: CASSLVLAQFF; CDR3 DNA: TGTGCCAGCAGCTTGGTTCTAGCGCAGTTCTTC
D gene: .; J gene: TRBJ1-1; V gene: TRBV27; clone size: .; CDR3 protein: CASMLFYGQNTEAFF; CDR3 DNA: TGTGCCAGCATGTTATTTTATGGACAGAACACTGAAGCTTTCTTT
D gene: .; J gene: TRBJ1-4; V gene: TRBV19; clone size: .; CDR3 protein: CASREMGLGGEKLFF; CDR3 DNA: TGTGCCAGTAGAGAGATGGGACTAGGCGGTGAAAAACTGTTTTTT
D gene: TRBD1; J gene: TRBJ1-5; V gene: TRBV11-2; clone size: .; CDR3 protein: CASSLDRDRGHQPQHF; CDR3 DNA: TGTGCCAGCAGCTTAGATAGGGACAGGGGCCATCAGCCCCAGCATTTT
D gene: TRBD1; J gene: TRBJ2-6; V gene: TRBV5-1; clone size: .; CDR3 protein: CASSLRRGQGGAPGANVLTF; CDR3 DNA: TGCGCCAGCAGCCTGCGACGAGGACAGGGGGGCGCCCCTGGGGCCAACGTCCTGACTTTC
D gene: .; J gene: TRBJ1-3; V gene: TRBV19; clone size: .; CDR3 protein: CASSNGGGTGNTIYF; CDR3 DNA: TGTGCCAGTAGCAACGGAGGAGGAACTGGAAACACCATATATTTT
D gene: .; J gene: TRBJ1-6; V gene: TRBV5-1; clone size: .; CDR3 protein: CASSSEQGANSPLHF; CDR3 DNA: TGCGCCAGCAGCTCGGAACAGGGTGCAAATTCACCCCTCCACTTT
D gene: TRBD2; J gene: TRBJ2-3; V gene: TRBV5-1; clone size: few; CDR3 protein: CASSLGLAGEYSTDTQYF; CDR3 DNA: TGCGCCAGCAGCTTGGGGCTAGCGGGGGAGTATAGCACAGATACGCAGTATTTT
D gene: .; J gene: TRBJ1-4; V gene: TRBV5-1; clone size: .; CDR3 protein: CASSLSGLEKLFF; CDR3 DNA: TGCGCCAGCAGCTTGAGCGGGTTGGAAAAACTGTTTTTT
D gene: .; J gene: TRBJ1-4; V gene: TRBV20-1; clone size: .; CDR3 protein: CSARGGANQFF; CDR3 DNA: TGCAGTGCTAGAGGAGGCGCTAATCAGTTTTTT
D gene: TRBD2; J gene: TRBJ2-3; V gene: TRBV2; clone size: .; CDR3 protein: CASSGLAASTDTQYF; CDR3 DNA: TGTGCCAGCAGCGGACTAGCGGCTAGCACAGATACGCAGTATTTT
D gene: .; J gene: TRBJ2-5; V gene: TRBV5-1; clone size: .; CDR3 protein: CASSFDIVTETQYF; CDR3 DNA: TGCGCCAGCAGCTTCGACATCGTGACGGAGACCCAGTACTTC
D gene: .; J gene: TRBJ1-6; V gene: TRBV18; clone size: .; CDR3 protein: CASSQADSHNSPLHF; CDR3 DNA: TGTGCCAGCTCACAAGCGGATTCTCATAATTCACCCCTCCACTTT
D gene: TRBD1; J gene: TRBJ1-3; V gene: TRBV6-6; clone size: .; CDR3 protein: CASSQDRGLRSGNTIYF; CDR3 DNA: TGTGCCAGCAGTCAGGACAGGGGGCTACGCTCTGGAAACACCATATATTTT
D gene: .; J gene: TRBJ1-1; V gene: TRBV29-1; clone size: once; CDR3 protein: CSANGVGGDTEAFF; CDR3 DNA: TGCAGCGCGAATGGTGTCGGAGGGGACACTGAAGCTTTCTTT
D gene: .; J gene: TRBJ1-6; V gene: TRBV19; clone size: .; CDR3 protein: CASSGALNNSPLHF; CDR3 DNA: TGTGCCAGTAGTGGGGCACTAAATAATTCACCCCTCCACTTT
D gene: .; J gene: TRBJ1-4; V gene: TRBV9; clone size: .; CDR3 protein: CASSASQREEKLFF; CDR3 DNA: TGTGCCAGCAGCGCCTCTCAGCGGGAGGAAAAACTGTTTTTT
D gene: TRBD1; J gene: TRBJ2-7; V gene: TRBV30; clone size: .; CDR3 protein: CAWSGQGAREQYF; CDR3 DNA: TGTGCCTGGAGTGGACAGGGGGCGCGGGAGCAGTACTTC
D gene: TRBD1; J gene: TRBJ1-2; V gene: TRBV18; clone size: medium-sized; CDR3 protein: CASSPAGGEVYGYTF; CDR3 DNA: TGTGCCAGCTCACCGGCAGGGGGCGAGGTCTATGGCTACACCTTC
D gene: .; J gene: TRBJ1-4; V gene: TRBV4-1; clone size: .; CDR3 protein: CASSRVDRKSNEKLFF; CDR3 DNA: TGCGCCAGCAGCCGAGTTGACAGGAAGTCTAATGAAAAACTGTTTTTT
D gene: .; J gene: TRBJ1-1; V gene: TRBV7-2; clone size: .; CDR3 protein: CASSLDNRAVTEAFF; CDR3 DNA: TGTGCCAGCAGCTTGGATAACAGGGCGGTCACTGAAGCTTTCTTT
D gene: TRBD1; J gene: TRBJ2-5; V gene: TRBV3-1/TRBV3-2; clone size: .; CDR3 protein: CASSQGDSRRGTQYF; CDR3 DNA: TGTGCCAGCAGCCAAGGGGACAGCCGAAGGGGGACCCAGTACTTC
D gene: .; J gene: TRBJ2-1; V gene: TRBV7-9; clone size: few; CDR3 protein: CASSLGRSGYNEQFF; CDR3 DNA: TGTGCCAGCAGCTTGGGGAGGAGTGGTTACAATGAGCAGTTCTTC
D gene: .; J gene: TRBJ1-2; V gene: TRBV7-9; clone size: .; CDR3 protein: CASSPTGYGYTF; CDR3 DNA: TGTGCCAGCAGCCCTACAGGGTATGGCTACACCTTC
D gene: .; J gene: TRBJ2-5; V gene: TRBV4-1; clone size: .; CDR3 protein: CASSQVSAETQYF; CDR3 DNA: TGCGCCAGCAGCCAAGTTAGCGCGGAGACCCAGTACTTC
D gene: TRBD2; J gene: TRBJ2-7; V gene: TRBV2; clone size: .; CDR3 protein: CASSERGLAGEQYF; CDR3 DNA: TGTGCCAGCAGTGAAAGGGGACTAGCGGGCGAGCAGTACTTC
D gene: TRBD1; J gene: TRBJ1-2; V gene: TRBV15; clone size: .; CDR3 protein: CATSRDLQGNYGYTF; CDR3 DNA: TGTGCCACCAGCAGAGATTTACAGGGGAACTATGGCTACACCTTC
D gene: TRBD1; J gene: TRBJ2-1; V gene: TRBV29-1; clone size: few; CDR3 protein: CSLQTGGWNEQFF; CDR3 DNA: TGCAGCCTACAGACAGGGGGCTGGAATGAGCAGTTCTTC
D gene: .; J gene: TRBJ2-2; V gene: TRBV15; clone size: .; CDR3 protein: CATSRDPVGQAGELFF; CDR3 DNA: TGTGCCACCAGCAGAGATCCAGTCGGCCAGGCCGGGGAGCTGTTTTTT
D gene: .; J gene: TRBJ1-2; V gene: TRBV6-5; clone size: .; CDR3 protein: CASSYSFRVSGYTF; CDR3 DNA: TGTGCCAGCAGTTACTCGTTCAGGGTCAGCGGCTACACCTTC
D gene: TRBD1; J gene: TRBJ2-7; V gene: TRBV7-2; clone size: .; CDR3 protein: CASSADRGLHEQYF; CDR3 DNA: TGTGCCAGCAGCGCGGACAGGGGGCTCCACGAGCAGTACTTC
D gene: .; J gene: TRBJ1-2; V gene: TRBV2; clone size: .; CDR3 protein: CASTYADYGYTF; CDR3 DNA: TGTGCCAGCACCTATGCGGACTATGGCTACACCTTC
D gene: TRBD1; J gene: TRBJ1-3; V gene: TRBV4-1; clone size: .; CDR3 protein: CASSQVGRDREDTIYF; CDR3 DNA: TGCGCCAGCAGCCAAGTTGGACGGGACAGGGAGGACACCATATATTTT
D gene: .; J gene: TRBJ1-6; V gene: TRBV21-1; clone size: .; CDR3 protein: CASTRTGSPLHF; CDR3 DNA: TGTGCCAGCACCCGAACAGGGTCACCCCTCCACTTT